This entry is about one T cell receptor beta chain. The CDR3 length is 11 residues. CDR1 is SGHRS, CDR2 YFSETQ, per germline. V lost 2 bases and J 8 bases, leaving 8 bases between the germline ends. The entry originates in a study of cytomegalovirus exposure and HLA in healthy donors. The PCR was carried out with 60 Vbeta primers and 13 Jbeta primers. Here immunoSEQ multiplex PCR was the method, and the copy in TCRdb shows in-frame clones only, minus some. In the table there are 140,000 or so clones, around four fifths of which are singletons. The sequence came from a male donor in good health and CMV-seronegative. V usage is TRBV5-1 and J usage is TRBJ2-7; D not resolved. Sequences were obtained from PBMCs. CDR3 region: CASSFAEKQYF. The CDR3 region has the DNA TGCGCCAGCAGCTTTGCGGAGAAGCAGTACTTC.